This paragraph covers one T cell receptor beta chain sequence. Its cognate antigen has yet to be identified. Base qualities are missing; no much larger clone stands one base away. At one collaborating source in Seattle, patients were enrolled during active infection and were followed longitudinally through the course of disease. Whole blood was collected in K2EDTA tubes by collaborating institutions according to the institutions' own protocols. For TCRbeta analysis, collaborators shipped samples in one of three forms: frozen whole blood, isolated PBMCs, or DNA extracted from either of those sample types. The data derive from a study of blood T cell repertoires in COVID-19 (dated by TCRdb to 2020 to 2022). In the study overall: The collaborator samples originated in the United States, Italy and Spain and spanned the acute and convalescent phases of COVID-19. The prospective study material was composed of cDNA or gDNA derived from T cells, B-cell-depleted T cells, or PBMCs. Subjects who had been exposed to COVID-19, were actively infected with it, or had recovered from it provided the deeply sampled blood TCRbeta repertoires that made up the dataset. The repertoires were released in a freely available public database meant as a resource for research on the immune response to SARS-CoV-2. Samples were obtained from the ongoing ImmuneRACE study (first 160 participants) and from 1,254 subjects provided by 6 global collaborators. Nearly every sample came with metadata listing a de-identified subject ID, COVID-19 status, age in years and sex. Where available, HLA class I and class II types were taken from metadata supplied by the sample provider and were not determined by assay-based typing. On the study overall, not on this receptor specifically: How much clinical and demographic metadata was included differed by source and by participant, and the metadata was provided uncurated.

TCRbeta CDR3 regions were amplified from genomic DNA using the immunoSEQ Assay, a bias-controlled multiplex PCR. The authors processed their data as follows. Nucleated cell counts per sample were estimated from amplification of reference gene primers within the assay. Sequence reads were collapsed and filtered to measure the absolute abundance of every unique TCRbeta CDR3 rearrangement. For each sample, productive Simpson clonality was calculated by taking the square root of Simpson's diversity index across productive rearrangements. The table was pulled from immuneACCESS by TCRdb, which kept in-frame rearrangements only. Such tables lose some clones; where checked, under half of the loss comes from unresolved V genes, and the rest has no known cause. V and J calls and clone size come straight from that table; D and trimming were deduced from the DNA. This sample is represented by about 290,000 clones; 89% of them were singletons. The leading ten clones occupy 8.5% to 14% of the sample.

V is trimmed back by 1 base and J by 7 bases, and the junction contains 12 bases that no gene match accounts for. From a lookup of the germline V gene, CDR1 and CDR2 are SGHDN and FVKESK. The CDR3 spans 17 residues, from the cysteine through the phenylalanine. Kept here is only the CDR3 DNA, which spans 51 bases and is read in frame from base 1. The source is a woman younger than 45 with COVID-19, enrolled during active disease. What was sequenced was peripheral blood. The rearrangement combines TRBV14 with TRBJ2-3, and 9 junction bases match TRBD2. Read as DNA, the sequence is TGTGCCAGCAGCCAAGCCGGGGCGGGGGGGCCGTTAAATACGCAGTATTTT. Translated, this gives CASSQAGAGGPLNTQYF.